This T cell receptor (beta chain) was identified in a study of cytomegalovirus exposure and HLA in healthy donors. Whole-study results and caveats: A later analysis linked a missense variant in DCLRE1C to the trimming of TCR beta V and J genes. It was only CMV serostatus that was available as immune exposure information.

This clone has more than one count but fewer than ten. Its antigen is undetermined. The primer mix had 60 Vbeta and 13 Jbeta primers. Measured with immunoSEQ multiplex PCR; TCRdb has only the in-frame clones, and not every one. The sample lists more than 85,000 clones, less than 9.5% occurring once. The CDR3 has 13 amino acids. V shed 0 bases and J shed 6 bases, with 9 bases lying between them. Germline CDR1 reads SGHRS; CDR2 reads YFSETQ. Sample: PBMCs. V usage is TRBV5-1 and J usage is TRBJ1-2, with D tentatively TRBD1 (6 bases). The clonotype was recovered from a middle-aged man in good health and CMV-seropositive. CDR3 coding DNA: TGCGCCAGCAGCTTGGGGTCAGGGGATGGCTACACCTTC. This codes for CASSLGSGDGYTF.